These 31 T cell receptor beta chains share one sample of origin, sequenced in a study of cytomegalovirus exposure and HLA in healthy donors. PCR amplification relied on 60 Vbeta primers (plus 13 Jbeta primers). Sequenced by immunoSEQ multiplex PCR; TCRdb stores in-frame clones only, minus some. In the table there are under 200,000 clones, approximately 79% of which are singletons. The source material was PBMCs. These receptors were obtained from a man between 60 and 75 years old in good health and CMV-seronegative.

The chain joins TRBV2 to TRBJ2-2; TRBD1 aligns across 8 bases. Germline assignment: CDR1 SNHLY and CDR2 FYNNEI. V lost 7 bases and J lost 7; bases outside the gene matches: 8. The CDR3 has 14 amino acids. The CDR3, as DNA: TGTGCCAGCAATCAGGGGGCGAATAGCGGGGAGCTGTTTTTT. Its translation: CASNQGANSGELFF.

This rearrangement joins TRBV5-1 to TRBJ2-3; TRBD2 matches 9 bases. V lost 3 bases and J lost 7; bases outside the gene matches: 6. Per germline, CDR1 SGHRS and CDR2 YFSETQ. This CDR3 is 14 amino acids long. The CDR3 protein is CASSSAGGPNTQYF. CDR3 bases: TGCGCCAGCAGCTCGGCGGGAGGGCCAAATACGCAGTATTTT.

The J gene is TRBJ1-2, the V gene TRBV28; 9 bases agree with TRBD1. This CDR3 region has 13 residues. The germline gives CDR1 MDHEN, CDR2 SYDVKM. With 5 bases clipped from V and 4 bases from J, the junction kept 2 bases outside the gene matches. CDR3 nucleotide sequence: TGTGCCAGCAGTCAGGACAGGGGCTATGGCTACACCTTC. Residues: CASSQDRGYGYTF.

This clone occurred once. The rearrangement uses TRBV6-1 and TRBJ1-6, with D tentatively TRBD1 (6 bases). Trimming removed 7 bases at V and 9 bases at J, with 16 bases between. Germline assignment: CDR1 MNHNS and CDR2 SASEGT. The CDR3 sequence is 14 residues long. CDR3 loop: CASKLTGFRSPLHF. In DNA, the CDR3 is TGTGCCAGCAAGTTAACAGGGTTTCGTTCACCCCTCCACTTT.

V is TRBV10-1 and J is TRBJ2-5, with 9 bases identical to TRBD2. Germline-derived CDR1 and CDR2 are WNHNN and SYGVQD (reference sequence). The CDR3 runs to 16 residues. The ends lost 3 bases at V and 3 bases at J; junction bases unmatched: 8. In DNA form, the CDR3 reads TGCGCCAGCAGTGACTGGAGTAGCGGGAGCAAAGAGACCCAGTACTTC. As protein: CASSDWSSGSKETQYF.

This clone came up a few times. The gene calls are TRBV7-9 and TRBJ1-5; maybe TRBD1 (6 bases). V lost 1 base and J lost 1, with 8 bases in between. The CDR3 extends over 15 amino acids. Germline V gives CDR1 SEHNR, CDR2 FQNEAQ (reference sequence). The CDR3 spells CASSLGGGSNQPQHF. CDR3 in DNA: TGTGCCAGCAGCTTAGGCGGGGGCAGCAATCAGCCCCAGCATTTT.

The chain recombines TRBV6-1 with TRBJ1-2, with D tentatively TRBD1 (6 bases). V lost 4 bases to trimming and J lost 4 bases, with 13 bases between them. There are 14 residues in the CDR3. Germline lookup yields CDR1 MNHNS and CDR2 SASEGT. The CDR3 here is CASSAGASGYGYTF. The CDR3 DNA is TGTGCCAGCAGTGCAGGGGCCAGCGGCTATGGCTACACCTTC.

The chain carries TRBV6-6 and TRBJ2-7; no firm D call. The germline V gene has CDR1 MNHNY and CDR2 SVGAGI (reference sequence). CDR3 length: 12 residues. Trimming took off 7 bases at V and 3 bases at J, with 10 bases between the two ends. The CDR3 sequence is CASTDAVYEQYF. The CDR3 coding sequence is TGTGCCAGCACCGATGCGGTCTACGAGCAGTACTTC.

The chain joins TRBV10-3 to TRBJ2-7, with D maybe TRBD1 (5 bases). V was pared by 0 bases and J by 7 bases, with 13 bases between. The CDR3 has 14 amino acids. Germline V gives CDR1 ENHRY, CDR2 SYGVKD. The CDR3 region has the DNA TGTGCCATCAGTGAGTCGAACGCAGGGCTAGAGCAGTACTTC. The encoded protein is CAISESNAGLEQYF.

This chain joins TRBV6-1 and TRBJ2-7; 9 bases are shared with TRBD1. Trimming at V came to 6 bases and at J to 5 bases, leaving 5 bases not matched to a gene. Germline CDR1 reads MNHNS; CDR2 reads SASEGT. The CDR3 covers 13 residues. CDR3 amino acids: CASRPGQGHEQYF. CDR3 DNA: TGTGCCAGCAGGCCGGGACAGGGTCACGAGCAGTACTTC.

This clone was observed a handful of times. The junction does not match germline at one end; this may be a read error. V is TRBV7-9 and J is TRBJ1-2; the D gene is possibly TRBD1 (6 bases). Germline V gives CDR1 SEHNR, CDR2 FQNEAQ (reference sequence). The CDR3 is 13 residues long. The CDR3 bases are TGTTCCAGCAGCCCCACAGGGATCTATGGCTACACCTTC. Protein sequence: CSSSPTGIYGYTF.

To note about this clone: This same CDR3 is encoded by further DNA sequences in the sample. This rearrangement joins TRBV5-4 to TRBJ1-3; a weak D match, TRBD1 (5 bases). CDR1 is SGHNT and CDR2 is YYREEE in the germline V gene (reference sequence). The CDR3 spans 16 residues. Trimming left V 4 bases short and J 3 bases short, with 17 bases between. The CDR3 region has the DNA TGTGCCAGCAGCGCCGCCCATCAGGGTAGTGGAAACACCATATATTTT. It yields the protein CASSAAHQGSGNTIYF.

The chain uses TRBV7-2 and TRBJ2-5; tentative D call: TRBD1 (6 bases). The germline V and J ends were trimmed by 3 bases and 5 bases, with 13 bases remaining between them. The CDR3 covers 14 residues. Germline-derived CDR1 and CDR2 are SGHTA and FQGNSA. CDR3 sequence: CASSFGRGRETQYF. CDR3 in DNA: TGTGCCAGCAGCTTTGGCAGGGGCAGGGAGACCCAGTACTTC.

The CDR3 bases are TGTGCCAGCAGCTTAGTTGGGGGGACCAAAAACATTCAGTACTTC. Amino acid sequence: CASSLVGGTKNIQYF. The J gene is TRBJ2-4, the V gene TRBV7-2; TRBD2 might be the D (6 bases). There are 15 residues in the CDR3. The V end lost 1 base, the J end lost 2 bases, and 9 bases lay between the germline ends. Germline lookup yields CDR1 SGHTA and CDR2 FQGNSA.

This clone was seen once. The junction does not match germline at one end; this may be a read error. This chain uses TRBV2 with TRBJ2-5; TRBD2 agrees at 7 bases. The V gene's germline CDR1 is SNHLY and CDR2 FYNNEI. The CDR3 loop spans 12 amino acids. The DNA for the CDR3 is TGTGCCAGCAGTGGCAGGGAGGGTGAGCAGAACTTC. This translates into CASSGREGEQNF.

The chain combines TRBV14 with TRBJ2-3, with D possibly matching TRBD2 (5 bases). Germline V gene sequence: CDR1 SGHDN, CDR2 FVKESK. CDR3 length equals 14 residues. Trimming removed 4 bases at V and 6 bases at J, with 14 bases between. The CDR3 sequence: CASSPQIRGDTQYF. The CDR3 DNA reads as TGTGCCAGCAGCCCACAGATCCGAGGGGATACGCAGTATTTT.

The chain carries TRBV11-3 and TRBJ2-2, with a possible D match to TRBD1 (6 bases). V dropped 6 bases and J dropped 6 bases, with 11 bases sitting between them. Germline V lookup: CDR1 SGHNT, CDR2 YENEEA. This CDR3 contains 13 residues. CDR3 protein: CASSSGAPGELFF. In nucleotides, the CDR3 is TGTGCCAGCAGTTCAGGGGCTCCCGGGGAGCTGTTTTTT.

V gene TRBV27 combines with J gene TRBJ2-3, with 10 bases aligning to TRBD2. Trimming removed 6 bases from V and 0 bases from J; junction bases left unmatched: 15. The CDR3 consists of 19 residues. Germline lookup yields CDR1 MNHEY and CDR2 SMNVEV (reference sequence). The CDR3 region is CASRPIAGGAARSTDTQYF. DNA for the CDR3: TGTGCCAGCAGGCCTATAGCGGGGGGAGCCGCACGAAGCACAGATACGCAGTATTTT.

The chain is built from TRBV30 and TRBJ2-1; 10 bases map to TRBD2. The CDR3 has 15 residues. The V gene's germline CDR1 is GTSNPN and CDR2 SVGIG (reference sequence). V shed 5 bases and J 8 bases; nucleotides not matched to a gene: 12. The chain's CDR3 is CAWGEGTSAFYEQFF. For the CDR3, the DNA is TGTGCCTGGGGGGAGGGGACTAGCGCCTTTTATGAGCAGTTCTTC.

The chain is built from TRBV11-2 and TRBJ1-6, with D tentatively TRBD1 (5 bases). The CDR3 has 14 residues. Germline V gene sequence: CDR1 SGHAT, CDR2 FQNNGV. The V gene lost 0 bases and the J gene lost 9 bases, with 9 bases spanning the gap. CDR3 DNA: TGTGCCAGCAGCTTAGAGGCGGGGACTTCACCCCTCCACTTT. Encoded protein: CASSLEAGTSPLHF.

The J gene is TRBJ1-2, the V gene TRBV7-8, with D possibly TRBD1 on 6 matching bases. The ends were cut back, 0 bases at V and 1 base at J, with 9 bases in the middle. This CDR3 comprises 15 residues. Germline CDR1 SGHVS, CDR2 FQNEAQ. The CDR3: CASSLAGQINYGYTF. CDR3 DNA: TGTGCCAGCAGCTTAGCAGGACAGATTAACTATGGCTACACCTTC.

The chain links TRBV5-5 to TRBJ2-2; TRBD2 is a possible D gene (7 bases). Germline lookup yields CDR1 SGHKS and CDR2 YYEKEE (reference sequence). V shed 3 bases and J shed 2 bases, with 14 bases lying between them. CDR3 length: 16 residues. The CDR3 here is CASSWEGGTNTGELFF. The CDR3 coding sequence is TGTGCCAGCAGCTGGGAGGGGGGAACCAACACCGGGGAGCTGTTTTTT.

V is TRBV28 and J is TRBJ1-5; TRBD1 might be the D (5 bases). The CDR3 is 16 residues long. CDR1 is MDHEN and CDR2 is SYDVKM in the germline V gene. Trimming stripped 3 bases from V and 2 bases from J, with 14 bases between. The CDR3: CASSFDRGGGNQPQHF. CDR3 DNA sequence: TGTGCCAGCAGTTTTGATCGCGGGGGAGGCAATCAGCCCCAGCATTTT.

The chain carries TRBV19 and TRBJ1-4; 12 nucleotides match TRBD1. Germline V gene data show CDR1 as LNHDA and CDR2 as SQIVND (reference sequence). After removal of 9 bases from V and 7 bases from J, the junction contained 9 bases not matched to a gene. The CDR3 length is 15 residues. CDR3 DNA sequence: TGTGCCAGCAGGGGGGACAGGGGGCCAAGTGAAAAACTGTTTTTT. Translation: CASRGDRGPSEKLFF.

The CDR3: CASSGADSGANVLTF. In DNA, the CDR3 is TGTGCCAGCAGCGGCGCGGACTCTGGGGCCAACGTCCTGACTTTC. The V gene is TRBV9, the J gene TRBJ2-6; D not certain. Per germline, CDR1 SGDLS and CDR2 YYNGEE. The V end lost 3 bases, the J end lost 0 bases, and 7 bases lay between the germline ends. The length of the CDR3 is 15 residues.

The V and J genes are TRBV14 and TRBJ2-5; D is unclear. V dropped 2 bases and J dropped 6 bases, with 19 bases sitting between them. The germline V gene has CDR1 SGHDN and CDR2 FVKESK. This CDR3 has 16 residues. The CDR3 nucleotides are TGTGCCAGCAGCCAATTTTTCGAGCGAGAAGCACAGACCCAGTACTTC. Its translation: CASSQFFEREAQTQYF.

V gene TRBV7-2 combines with J gene TRBJ2-7, with TRBD2 identical over 12 bases. Trimming removed 2 bases from V and 7 bases from J; junction bases left unmatched: 6. CDR1 is SGHTA, CDR2 FQGNSA, per germline. The CDR3 has 15 residues. CDR3 in amino acids: CASSLTLAGGVEQYF. As DNA, the CDR3 is TGTGCCAGCAGCTTAACCCTAGCGGGGGGGGTAGAGCAGTACTTC.

The CDR3 bases are TGTGCCAGCAGCGTAGTGGGGGCAGGGCAGCCCCAGCATTTT. This encodes CASSVVGAGQPQHF. The chain links TRBV9 to TRBJ1-5; tentatively, D is TRBD1 (6 bases). CDR3 size: 14 residues. Germline V gives CDR1 SGDLS, CDR2 YYNGEE. V was clipped by 0 bases and J by 7 bases, with 11 bases between them.

The CDR3, as DNA: TGCGCCAGCAGCCCGTCTAGCGGGAGGCCCACAGATACGCAGTATTTT. Translating gives CASSPSSGRPTDTQYF. This sequence joins TRBV4-1 and TRBJ2-3; 11 bases are shared with TRBD2. V gave up 4 bases and J gave up 2 bases; unmatched junction bases: 5. Looked up from germline, CDR1 is MGHRA and CDR2 is YSYEKL. The CDR3 spans 16 residues.

The J gene is TRBJ2-5, the V gene TRBV27; D is uncertain. The CDR3 extends over 12 amino acids. Looked up from germline, CDR1 is MNHEY and CDR2 is SMNVEV (reference sequence). The V end was cut by 6 bases, the J end by 0 bases, with 5 bases between. The CDR3 nucleotides are TGTGCCAGCAGCACTGACCAAGAGACCCAGTACTTC. Protein: CASSTDQETQYF.

This clone appeared a few times. V and J are TRBV2 and TRBJ2-5; 7 bases map to TRBD1. V was clipped by 5 bases and J by 2 bases; unmatched bases: 5. CDR1 and CDR2 from the germline V gene are SNHLY and FYNNEI. The CDR3 runs to 14 residues. The CDR3 sequence: CASSTLTGQETQYF. DNA of the CDR3: TGTGCCAGCAGTACGCTGACAGGGCAAGAGACCCAGTACTTC.